A selection of T cell receptor beta chains follows, all from one sample in a study of control samples from healthy donors and cancer patients. TCRdb's table, derived via immunoSEQ multiplex PCR, lists solely in-frame clones and lacks some. This sample has 85,000 to 100,000 clones; approximately 95% occur once, and the top ten carry more than 7%. Sequencing input: blood. Receptor source: a man aged 18 to 29 in good health. The CDR3 runs from the conserved cysteine through the conserved F or W. The D gene is left open where the match is weak. For some rows the clone size is stated as once, few or many, or as a class when expanded; others skip it.

size,J,V,D,CDR3,DNA
few,TRBJ2-2,TRBV5-1,TRBD2,CASSLDLAGTGELFF,TGCGCCAGCAGCTTGGATCTAGCGGGGACCGGGGAGCTGTTTTTT
-,TRBJ2-7,TRBV9,-,CASSAHGASQYEQYF,TGTGCCAGCAGCGCCCACGGAGCTTCGCAATACGAGCAGTACTTC
medium-sized,TRBJ1-5,TRBV21-1,-,CASINWARTGGRQPQHF,TGTGCCAGCATCAACTGGGCACGTACGGGGGGCAGGCAGCCCCAGCATTTT
-,TRBJ2-3,TRBV6-1,-,CASSDDATGIGADTQYF,TGTGCCAGCAGTGACGACGCAACAGGGATTGGGGCAGATACGCAGTATTTT
-,TRBJ1-6,TRBV15,-,CATSRLQAAGSYNSPLHF,TGTGCCACCAGCAGACTCCAGGCAGCCGGGTCCTATAATTCACCCCTCCACTTT
-,TRBJ2-2,TRBV27,TRBD2,CASSPSAGTTGELFF,TGTGCCAGCAGTCCCTCAGCGGGGACTACCGGGGAGCTGTTTTTT
-,TRBJ2-7,TRBV14,-,CASSHILYEQYF,TGTGCCAGCAGCCATATACTCTACGAGCAGTACTTC
-,TRBJ1-2,TRBV5-1,-,CASSLHRDYGYTF,TGCGCCAGCAGCTTGCACAGGGACTATGGCTACACCTTC
-,TRBJ2-2,TRBV6-5,-,CASNSLATHTGELFF,TGTGCCAGCAATTCTCTTGCTACCCACACCGGGGAGCTGTTTTTT
once,TRBJ2-2,TRBV19,-,CASTTTWRDNTGELFF,TGTGCCAGTACCACGACTTGGCGGGATAACACCGGGGAGCTGTTTTTT
-,TRBJ1-5,TRBV29-1,-,CSARAPNQPQHF,TGCAGCGCCCGGGCCCCCAATCAGCCCCAGCATTTT
-,TRBJ1-2,TRBV6-5,-,CASSQNRAFYGYTF,TGTGCCAGCAGTCAAAACAGGGCTTTCTATGGCTACACCTTC
-,TRBJ1-3,TRBV5-1,TRBD1,CASSTGQGNTIYF,TGCGCCAGCAGCACCGGACAGGGGAACACCATATATTTT
-,TRBJ2-1,TRBV27,-,CASSLTAGGSSYNEQFF,TGTGCCAGCAGCCTAACCGCAGGGGGGTCTTCCTACAATGAGCAGTTCTTC
once,TRBJ1-5,TRBV6-1,-,CASRELGTGQDQPQHF,TGTGCCAGCAGGGAATTGGGAACAGGTCAGGATCAGCCCCAGCATTTT
-,TRBJ1-5,TRBV4-3,-,CASSQSSNQPQHF,TGCGCCAGCAGCCAATCTAGCAATCAGCCCCAGCATTTT
-,TRBJ2-4,TRBV5-3,TRBD1,CARSLFNFGQATFAKNIQYF,TGTGCCAGAAGCTTATTTAACTTTGGACAGGCAACCTTTGCCAAAAACATTCAGTACTTC
-,TRBJ1-2,TRBV18,-,CASSPQDWRGGYTF,TGTGCCAGCTCACCTCAAGACTGGCGTGGTGGCTACACCTTC
-,TRBJ2-7,TRBV20-1,TRBD1,CSARKGQEQYF,TGCAGTGCTAGAAAGGGACAGGAACAGTACTTC
-,TRBJ2-7,TRBV10-3,-,CAISESYSYEQYF,TGTGCCATCAGTGAGTCATACAGCTACGAGCAGTACTTC
-,TRBJ2-1,TRBV6-5,TRBD1,CASSSDRGNEQFF,TGTGCCAGCAGTTCGGACAGGGGCAATGAGCAGTTCTTC
-,TRBJ1-5,TRBV2,-,CASTGLLEGNQPQHF,TGTGCCAGCACTGGGTTGTTGGAAGGCAATCAGCCCCAGCATTTT
-,TRBJ2-3,TRBV27,-,CASRESTDTQYF,TGTGCCAGCAGGGAAAGCACAGATACGCAGTATTTT
once,TRBJ1-2,TRBV13,TRBD1,CASSLEGTVYGYTF,TGTGCCAGCAGCTTAGAAGGGACAGTGTATGGCTACACCTTC
-,TRBJ1-1,TRBV3-1/TRBV3-2,-,CASSPRLGTEAFF,TGTGCCAGCAGCCCACGATTAGGGACTGAAGCTTTCTTT
-,TRBJ2-5,TRBV18,TRBD2,CASSPEGGETQYF,TGTGCCAGCTCACCCGAGGGAGGGGAGACCCAGTACTTC
-,TRBJ2-7,TRBV2,-,CASSVAGYEQYF,TGTGCCAGCAGTGTAGCCGGATACGAGCAGTACTTC
once,TRBJ2-7,TRBV15,-,CATSGITTYEQYF,TGTGCCACCAGCGGAATAACTACATACGAGCAGTACTTC
-,TRBJ2-2,TRBV9,-,CASSVAGLTRNTGELFF,TGTGCCAGCAGCGTAGCAGGACTGACCCGGAACACCGGGGAGCTGTTTTTT
-,TRBJ1-6,TRBV27,-,CASREDPLYNSPLHF,TGTGCCAGCAGGGAAGACCCACTTTATAATTCACCCCTCCACTTT
-,TRBJ2-3,TRBV5-4,-,CASNRYTDTQYF,TGTGCCAGCAACAGGTACACAGATACGCAGTATTTT
-,TRBJ1-3,TRBV19,TRBD1,CASSMGTVGNTIYF,TGTGCCAGTAGTATGGGGACAGTTGGAAACACCATATATTTT
-,TRBJ1-1,TRBV7-9,TRBD1,CASSLPQGGAFF,TGTGCCAGCAGCTTACCCCAGGGGGGGGCTTTCTTT
-,TRBJ1-1,TRBV13,-,CASSFRGRKDTEAFF,TGTGCCAGCAGCTTCAGGGGTCGTAAGGACACTGAAGCTTTCTTT
-,TRBJ1-6,TRBV27,-,CASSRRTNSPLHF,TGTGCCAGCAGCCGCCGTACCAATTCACCCCTCCACTTT
-,TRBJ1-6,TRBV30,-,CAWSLTANSPLHF,TGTGCCTGGAGTTTGACAGCGAATTCACCCCTCCACTTT
-,TRBJ2-1,TRBV9,-,CASSVVLNEQFF,TGTGCCAGCAGCGTAGTGCTCAATGAGCAGTTCTTC
once,TRBJ1-1,TRBV7-9,-,CASSKGLRVVQTEAFF,TGTGCCAGCAGCAAGGGGTTGCGGGTAGTCCAGACTGAAGCTTTCTTT
few,TRBJ1-2,TRBV25-1,-,CASSVGYGYTF,TGTGCCAGCAGTGTAGGATATGGCTACACCTTC
-,TRBJ1-1,TRBV7-9,TRBD1,CASSSGQVNTEAFF,TGTGCCAGCAGTTCGGGACAGGTGAACACTGAAGCTTTCTTT
few,TRBJ2-7,TRBV5-1,TRBD1,CASSLAGGREFSSYEQYF,TGCGCCAGCAGCTTGGCAGGGGGTCGGGAATTTAGCTCCTACGAGCAGTACTTC
-,TRBJ1-2,TRBV15,-,CATSRVGEGDTYGYTF,TGTGCCACCAGCAGAGTCGGTGAGGGGGACACATATGGCTACACCTTC
-,TRBJ1-4,TRBV19,-,CASSIDETPGNEKLFF,TGTGCCAGTAGTATAGATGAGACACCGGGAAATGAAAAACTGTTTTTT
-,TRBJ1-5,TRBV4-2,TRBD1,CASSQEIGTGGVGRNQPQHF,TGTGCCAGCAGCCAAGAGATCGGGACAGGGGGAGTTGGCCGTAATCAGCCCCAGCATTTT
-,TRBJ1-4,TRBV30,-,CAWSGGLATNEKLFF,TGTGCCTGGAGTGGGGGCTTGGCAACTAATGAAAAACTGTTTTTT
-,TRBJ1-4,TRBV27,-,CASSFSWAAAPADEKLFF,TGTGCCAGCAGTTTTTCCTGGGCGGCGGCGCCAGCGGATGAAAAACTGTTTTTT
-,TRBJ1-1,TRBV5-4,-,CASSLEGSVGTEAFF,TGTGCCAGCAGCTTGGAGGGGTCGGTGGGTACTGAAGCTTTCTTT
-,TRBJ1-1,TRBV30,TRBD1,CAWSVPAYRGLRLRNTEAFF,TGTGCCTGGAGTGTACCGGCCTACAGGGGGCTCAGGCTCCGGAACACTGAAGCTTTCTTT
-,TRBJ2-7,TRBV29-1,-,CSVGGLDRYEQYF,TGCAGCGTTGGGGGCCTCGACAGGTACGAGCAGTACTTC
-,TRBJ2-1,TRBV27,TRBD1,CASQTGTDNEQFF,TGTGCCAGCCAGACCGGGACAGACAATGAGCAGTTCTTC
-,TRBJ2-7,TRBV7-9,-,CASRVGGTGNEQYF,TGTGCCAGCAGGGTAGGGGGGACCGGGAACGAGCAGTACTTC
-,TRBJ2-7,TRBV28,TRBD1,CASSFEGQTKFYEQYF,TGTGCCAGCAGTTTTGAGGGACAGACGAAATTTTACGAGCAGTACTTC
-,TRBJ1-2,TRBV25-1,-,CASSEYGQEGYTF,TGTGCCAGCAGTGAATACGGGCAGGAGGGCTACACCTTC
once,TRBJ1-1,TRBV28,-,CASREQPNTEAFF,TGTGCCAGCAGAGAACAGCCGAACACTGAAGCTTTCTTT
-,TRBJ2-1,TRBV7-2,-,CASSSDLNEQFF,TGTGCCAGCAGCTCGGACCTGAATGAGCAGTTCTTC
-,TRBJ2-1,TRBV7-2,-,CASSRKGGMNNEQFF,TGTGCCAGCAGTCGAAAGGGGGGCATGAACAATGAGCAGTTCTTC
-,TRBJ1-1,TRBV29-1,-,CSVGGLGSTEAFF,TGCAGCGTTGGAGGACTTGGGAGCACTGAAGCTTTCTTT